Below, one TCR beta chain is given with its context. Study processing details: The authors estimated nucleated cell counts from reference gene primer amplification. The method was immunoSEQ multiplex PCR; TCRdb's version includes in-frame clones alone and lacks a portion of them. Clone size and V and J calls were adopted from that table, with D and trimming inferred from the DNA. The table includes around 42,000 clones, 85% to 90% detected once. This sample was included in a study of blood T cell repertoires in COVID-19. The CDR3 extends over 13 amino acids. V lost 7 bases, J lost 0 bases, and 7 bases lay in between. CDR1 is SNHLY and CDR2 is FYNNEI in the germline V gene.

The chain employs TRBV2 and TRBJ2-1, with D unresolved. Input material: peripheral blood. This sequence was found in a young man with active or convalescent COVID-19. CDR3 DNA: TGTGCCAGCAACCCTAGCTCCTACAATGAGCAGTTCTTC. This sequence encodes CASNPSSYNEQFF.